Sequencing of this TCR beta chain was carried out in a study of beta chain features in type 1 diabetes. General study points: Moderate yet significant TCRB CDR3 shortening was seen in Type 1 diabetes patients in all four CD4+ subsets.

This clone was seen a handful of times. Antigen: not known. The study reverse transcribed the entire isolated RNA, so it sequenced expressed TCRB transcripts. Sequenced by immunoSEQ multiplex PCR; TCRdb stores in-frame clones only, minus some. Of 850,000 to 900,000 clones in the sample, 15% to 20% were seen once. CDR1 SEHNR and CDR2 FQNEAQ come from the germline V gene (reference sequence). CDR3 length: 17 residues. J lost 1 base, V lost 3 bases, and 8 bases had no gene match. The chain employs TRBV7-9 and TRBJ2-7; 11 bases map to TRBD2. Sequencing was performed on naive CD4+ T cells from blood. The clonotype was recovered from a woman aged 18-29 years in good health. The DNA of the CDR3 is TGTGCCAGCAGCTTTTTTAGCGGGAGGGCCGAGTCCTACGAGCAGTACTTC. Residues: CASSFFSGRAESYEQYF.